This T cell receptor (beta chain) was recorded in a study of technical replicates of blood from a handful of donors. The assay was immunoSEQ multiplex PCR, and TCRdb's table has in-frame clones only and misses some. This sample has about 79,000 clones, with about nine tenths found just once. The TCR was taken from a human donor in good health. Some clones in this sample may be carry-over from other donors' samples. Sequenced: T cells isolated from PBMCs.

The CDR3 DNA is TGTGCCAGCAGTGACTTGCGGGAGAGCGATGAGCAGTTCTTC. Protein sequence: CASSDLRESDEQFF. The chain recombines TRBV2 with TRBJ2-1; 7 positions agree with TRBD2. Germline V lookup: CDR1 SNHLY, CDR2 FYNNEI. Unmatched junction bases numbered 7, after V lost 3 bases and J lost 8 bases. There are 14 residues in the CDR3.